This entry features one TCR beta chain sequence. These data come from a study of molecular identifiers for immune sequencing clone quantification. Study overall: Sequencing covered four of five parts into which replicate RNA from about 20,000 or 100,000 naive CD8 cells was split.

Deletions cut 1 base from V and 0 bases from J, with 16 bases between. The length of the CDR3 is 16 residues. Germline V gene data show CDR1 as GTSNPN and CDR2 as SVGIG (reference sequence). Making the bulk TCR libraries relied on previously described methods and listed TCR primers. One entry per CDR3 protein results from TCRdb running MiXCR on the PCR reads. Of approximately 550,000 distinct CDR3 sequences listed, about 25% are singletons. This clonotype originated in a human donor in good health. Some libraries in this study had Jurkat cell RNA spiked in. Sequencing was performed on naive CD8+ T cells from blood, with Jurkat cell RNA spiked in. This sample's subset: FACS-sorted CD8+CD4-CCR7+CD45RA+ naive T cells. The chain is built from TRBV30 and TRBJ2-7; D perhaps matches TRBD2 (5 bases). Written as DNA, the CDR3 is TGTGCCTGGAGTGCCAATTTTCAGCGGAGCTCCTACGAGCAGTACTTC. It is translated as CAWSANFQRSSYEQYF. Together with reference TRBV30 and TRBJ2-7, the CDR3 gives the full variable domain: SQTIHQWPATLVQPVGSPLSLECTVEGTSNPNLYWYRQAAGRGLQLLFYSVGIGQISSEVPQNLSASRPQDRQFILSSKKLLLSDSGFYLCAWSANFQRSSYEQYFGPGTRLTVT.